Given below is one T cell receptor (beta chain) in context. As originally analysed: Counts of nucleated cells, estimated from reference gene primer amplification, were obtained. Only in-frame clones appear in the TCRdb table, and some are missing; sequencing was by immunoSEQ multiplex PCR. That table supplies the V and J calls and clone size; D and trimming were determined from the DNA. This sample carries approximately 190,000 clones, 86% of them seen once, and the ten largest clones take 5.5% to 7%. The entry originates in a study of blood T cell repertoires in COVID-19. Whole-study context: From the United States, Italy and Spain came samples of acute and convalescent COVID-19. Sample material is recorded as cDNA or gDNA derived from T cells, B-cell-depleted T cells, or PBMCs.

This CDR3 has 17 residues. From germline, CDR1 is LGHDT and CDR2 YNNKEL (reference sequence). Deletions cut 0 bases from V and 1 base from J, with 13 bases between. The material sequenced was peripheral blood. V is TRBV3-1 (or the pseudogene TRBV3-2) and J is TRBJ2-1, with a tentative D call TRBD2 (6 bases). This sequence originates from an elderly man with acute or convalescent COVID-19. The CDR3 region is CASSQDHGSISYNEQFF. CDR3 nucleotide sequence: TGTGCCAGCAGCCAAGACCACGGGAGTATATCCTACAATGAGCAGTTCTTC.